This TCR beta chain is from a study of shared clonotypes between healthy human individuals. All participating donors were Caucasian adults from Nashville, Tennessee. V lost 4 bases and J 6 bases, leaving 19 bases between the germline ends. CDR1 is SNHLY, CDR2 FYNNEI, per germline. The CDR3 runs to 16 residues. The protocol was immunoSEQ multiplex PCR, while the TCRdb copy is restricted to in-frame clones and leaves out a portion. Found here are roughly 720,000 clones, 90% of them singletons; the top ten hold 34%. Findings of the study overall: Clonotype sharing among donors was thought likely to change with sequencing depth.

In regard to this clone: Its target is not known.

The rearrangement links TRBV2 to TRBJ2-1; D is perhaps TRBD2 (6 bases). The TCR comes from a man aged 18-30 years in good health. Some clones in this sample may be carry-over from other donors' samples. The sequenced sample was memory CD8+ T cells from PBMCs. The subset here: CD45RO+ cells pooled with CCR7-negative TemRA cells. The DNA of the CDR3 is TGTGCCAGCAGTGCCGGAGCGGGCCACAACTTCAATGAGCAGTTCTTC. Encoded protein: CASSAGAGHNFNEQFF.